Detailed here is one T cell receptor (beta chain). This clone was seen a single time. The specificity of this receptor is unknown. No base qualities exist here, and no much larger clone lies one base off it. Starting 14 to 28 days after the autologous transplant, patients began checkpoint therapy, which included ipilimumab at 1 mg/kg intravenously on day 1 of selected weeks. Patients received nivolumab at 3 mg/kg intravenously on day 1 of weeks 1, 4, 7, 10, and every two weeks through week 26. The study was a Phase Ib clinical trial testing combined checkpoint inhibition with ipilimumab and nivolumab as consolidation after autologous stem cell transplantation. The data were obtained in a study of ipilimumab plus nivolumab after autologous stem cell transplantation (dated by TCRdb to the early 2020s). Notes on the research overall: The median number of doses that trial patients received was a few for ipilimumab and about 8 for nivolumab. Patients with high-risk diffuse large B cell lymphoma, mature T cell lymphoma, or multiple myeloma undergoing autologous transplant were enrolled in the trial. The intent-to-treat population of the trial consisted of some 36 patients. Patients in the myeloma cohort were either high-risk and transplant-naive or had relapsed within 3 years of a first autologous transplant. Study-wide conclusions, independent of this receptor: According to the authors, a biologic rationale for studying the approach further came from T cell receptor repertoire, regulatory T cell phenotype and gut microbiota profiles. The authors concluded that combined checkpoint inhibition appeared tolerable when used as consolidation after transplant.

To prepare the library, the immunoSEQ multiplex PCR assay was applied. This is the immuneACCESS table as TCRdb keeps it, with only in-frame sequences that have V and J called. A part of the clones is gone; compared with another copy, unresolved V genes explain less than half, and the rest is unexplained. Counted in this sample were 35,000 to 50,000 clones; about 88% of them appeared once. Approximately 0.8% of the sample lies in the top ten. This receptor was identified in a male donor with multiple myeloma. Sequenced here: PBMCs, sampled in a trial of ipilimumab plus nivolumab as post-transplant consolidation.

The DNA sequence reads TGTGCCAGCACGCCCTCGGGAGGGCCTAACTATGGCTACACCTTC. Translated, it gives CASTPSGGPNYGYTF. Rearrangement joined TRBV6-5 to TRBJ1-2; no D gene can be assigned with confidence. The junction shows trimming of 7 bases on V and 0 bases on J, plus 15 bases between the germline ends. The CDR3, from cysteine to phenylalanine, totals 15 residues. Solely the CDR3 DNA is kept, with 45 bases framed from the first base. For CDR1 and CDR2, the germline V gene lists MNHEY and SVGAGI.